This TCR beta chain was captured in a study of cytotoxic CD8 clonotypes in ibrutinib-treated CLL. The ends were cut back, 5 bases at V and 6 bases at J, with 11 bases in the middle. Germline CDR1 SGHAT, CDR2 FQDESV (reference sequence). The CDR3 length is 12 residues. Libraries were prepared by immunoSEQ multiplex PCR; TCRdb keeps only in-frame clonotypes and omits some of them. Counted here are around 76,000 clones, roughly 85% occurring once; the ten biggest clones make up about 39%. This receptor was identified in a human donor with chronic lymphocytic leukemia. This chain connects TRBV11-1 to TRBJ2-7; D may be TRBD2 (6 bases). Material: PBMCs, obtained after 24 months of ibrutinib treatment. In DNA, the CDR3 is TGTGCCAGCAGCCAGTGGGGAGGCGAGCAGTACTTC. This encodes CASSQWGGEQYF.